Reported below is one TCR beta chain. Its antigen is not yet known. No base quality information exists; no much larger clone differs at one position. This entry comes from a study of identical twins listed by TCRdb under 2016. About the study as a whole: To test whether fetal clonotypes persist, this study deep-sequenced TCR alpha and beta repertoires from monozygotic twins, from unrelated adults of various ages, and from cord blood. To rule out contamination, the twin experiments were replicated at different times with different library preparation protocols. What the authors observed across the whole study: In monozygotic twins, out-of-frame TCR alpha sharing was systematically underestimated by recombination models, although the models agreed with sharing between unrelated individuals. Fewer insertions were carried by abundant cord blood beta clonotypes, a similar but weaker trend appeared in young adult naive repertoires, and no such trend appeared in memory repertoires. Because the same donors could not be followed over many years, the conclusions depended on cross-sectional statistical analysis. Zero-insertion analyses could be partly confounded by invariant T cells such as MAIT and iNKT, though diverse VJ usage argued against such confounding for most clonotypes. Out-of-frame TCR alpha sequences shared between twins showed an excess of low generation-probability sequences compared with coincidental sharing between unrelated individuals. Excess twin sharing in beta out-of-frame sequences was weaker because fewer shared sequences lowered the signal-to-noise ratio.

Every donor in the study was a healthy Caucasian. The twin cohort consisted of three pairs of female monozygotic twins, all aged roughly 18 to 29 years. Peripheral blood mononuclear cells were the source from which RNA for the TCR libraries was isolated. The CDR3 numbers 11 residues from cysteine through phenylalanine. CDR3 DNA is the only sequence kept; it has 33 bases, read in frame from the first base. V is pared back by 0 bases and J by 5 bases, with 5 bases lying between the germline termini. The germline V gene (reference sequence) gives CDR1 as DFQATT and CDR2 as SNEGSKA. Library construction relied on 5' RACE. The listed sequencing device is Illumina HiSeq 2000. Template switching introduced a universal primer binding site; the final cDNA contained a unique molecular identifier, enabling accurate counting of TCR cDNA molecules. First-strand cDNA for TCR alpha and beta chains was synthesized from specific primers in the conserved constant-segment region. To control for contamination, each cDNA library was double barcoded with a SMART-Mk sample barcode plus Illumina barcodes. TruSeq adapter sequences, together with Illumina sample barcodes, were added in two successive PCR steps. The Illumina HiSeq platform was used with custom primers to sequence TCR alpha and beta cDNA libraries. For the original study's pipeline: Unique molecular identifiers were extracted from raw reads with MiGEC, and CDR3 positions were determined with MiXCR. For each individual, recombination models were inferred using an EM algorithm with the repgenHMM and IGoR tools. The tcR package in R was used for shared clonotype analysis, with sharing normalized by the product of cloneset sizes. Out-of-frame nonproductive sequences were analyzed to study raw recombination free of thymic and clonal selection effects. TCRdb handled the public reads itself, with Q25 trimming in fastp and clone calling in MiXCR, and kept productive beta chains. Merged by CDR3 protein, the rows form single entries marked with the most common genes and DNA. TCRdb's processing, not the authors', yielded these V and J calls. Across this sample there are nearly 900,000 distinct CDR3 sequences, with roughly 12% seen only once. Jointly, the top ten make up 1.5% to 2% of the sample.

The sample was also linked to a second study, of yellow fever vaccine responses in identical twins. As noted in the second study: The T cell response to vaccination in identical twins was reported by the authors to appear partly convergent and partly personalized. In identical twins, the study followed T cell clones that responded to the vaccine with precision.

The clonotype was recovered from a woman younger than 35 in good health. Sequencing used PBMCs. Recombination joined TRBV20-1 with TRBJ2-7, with no D gene named confidently. The DNA sequence is as follows: TGCAGTGCTAGAGATGAGGACGAGCAGTACTTC. Translated, this is CSARDEDEQYF.